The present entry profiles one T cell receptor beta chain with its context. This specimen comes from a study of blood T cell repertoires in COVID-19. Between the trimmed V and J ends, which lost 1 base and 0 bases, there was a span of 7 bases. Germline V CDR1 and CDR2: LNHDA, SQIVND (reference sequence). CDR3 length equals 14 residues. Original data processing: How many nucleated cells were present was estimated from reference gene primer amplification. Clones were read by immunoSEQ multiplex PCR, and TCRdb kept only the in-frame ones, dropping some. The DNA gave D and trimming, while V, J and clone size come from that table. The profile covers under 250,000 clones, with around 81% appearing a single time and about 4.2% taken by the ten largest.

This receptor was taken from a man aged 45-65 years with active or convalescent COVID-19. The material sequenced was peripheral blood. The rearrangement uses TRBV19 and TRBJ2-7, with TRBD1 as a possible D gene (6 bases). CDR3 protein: CASSIGTVSYEQYF. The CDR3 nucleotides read TGTGCCAGTAGTATAGGGACAGTCTCCTACGAGCAGTACTTC.